This T cell receptor (beta chain) is from a study of cytomegalovirus exposure and HLA in healthy donors. Details on this clone: Its antigen is still unknown.

Study-wide points: For most subjects, TCR beta sequences were reported to predict HLA-A and HLA-B alleles with accuracy. It emerged from a later analysis that several of the most significant clusters appeared to be linked to common viral pathogens.

It was with 60 Vbeta and 13 Jbeta primers that the PCR ran. This table comes from immunoSEQ multiplex PCR, and its TCRdb copy is limited to in-frame clones, with some not included. This table has 130,000 to 150,000 clones, about three quarters appearing once. The CDR3 has 14 amino acids. Germline V CDR1 and CDR2: LNHDA, SQIVND (reference sequence). V lost 6 bases and J 7 bases, leaving 13 bases between the germline ends. This clonotype was sampled from a middle-aged man in good health and CMV-seropositive. The rearrangement uses TRBV19 and TRBJ1-6, with D hard to call. The sequencing sample was made of PBMCs. This CDR3 reads CASSTRLRNSPLHF. CDR3 DNA: TGTGCCAGTAGCACGAGGCTTCGCAATTCACCCCTCCACTTT. Supplemented by reference TRBV19 and TRBJ1-6, the full variable domain reads DGGITQSPKYLFRKEGQNVTLSCEQNLNHDAMYWYRQDPGQGLRLIYYSQIVNDFQKGDIAEGYSVSREKKESFPLTVTSAQKNPTAFYLCASSTRLRNSPLHFGNGTRLTVT.